Below are 5 T cell receptor beta chains sequenced from a single sample in a study of shared clonotypes between healthy human individuals. The repertoire was sequenced with immunoSEQ multiplex PCR; TCRdb's copy has only in-frame clones and lacks some. The sample has a few hundred thousand clones; about nine tenths are singletons. Sequenced material: memory CD8+ T cells sorted from blood. The subset denotes: CD45RO+ cells pooled with CCR7-negative TemRA cells. These receptors were obtained from a man younger than 30 in good health.

V gene TRBV20-1 combines with J gene TRBJ2-7, with TRBD2 identical over 7 bases. Germline V gene lookup returns CDR1 DFQATT and CDR2 SNEGSKA (reference sequence). CDR3 length: 11 residues. V shed 6 bases, J shed 5 bases, and the junction held 4 bases outside the gene matches. The CDR3 protein is CSAKTSHEQYF. The CDR3 DNA is TGCAGTGCGAAGACTAGCCACGAGCAGTACTTC.

DNA for the CDR3: TGTGCCTGGAGTTTAACGGGACAGGGATCACTAGCCAAAAACATTCAGTACTTC. Residues: CAWSLTGQGSLAKNIQYF. The gene calls are TRBV30 and TRBJ2-4, with 9 bases that match TRBD1. V trimming: 2 bases; J trimming: 0 bases; junction bases outside the gene matches: 11. The CDR3 contains 18 residues. Germline CDR1 GTSNPN, CDR2 SVGIG (reference sequence).

This sequence joins TRBV4-1 and TRBJ2-5, with 7 nucleotides matching TRBD1. V lost 4 bases and J lost 2; bases outside the gene matches: 1. The germline CDR1 and CDR2 sequences are MGHRA and YSYEKL. This CDR3 has 13 amino acids. CDR3 in DNA: TGCGCCAGCAGCCCCAGGGGGCAAGAGACCCAGTACTTC. It is translated as CASSPRGQETQYF.

The chain joins TRBV9 to TRBJ2-1; TRBD1 matches 9 bases. Per the germline V gene, CDR1 is SGDLS and CDR2 is YYNGEE. This CDR3 is 15 amino acids long. The V gene end was trimmed by 2 bases and the J gene end by 6 bases; junction bases not matched to a gene: 6. The DNA of the CDR3 is TGTGCCAGCAGCGTCGGACAGGGGTACCTCAATGAGCAGTTCTTC. Its translation: CASSVGQGYLNEQFF.

V gene TRBV30 combines with J gene TRBJ2-3; D uncertain. In germline, CDR1 is GTSNPN, CDR2 SVGIG (reference sequence). There are 12 residues in the CDR3. V dropped 0 bases and J dropped 3 bases, with 4 bases sitting between them. The CDR3 here is CAWSVLTDTQYF. For the CDR3, the DNA is TGTGCCTGGAGTGTACTAACAGATACGCAGTATTTT.